The 9 T cell receptor beta chains below all came from one sample that was sequenced in a study of control samples from healthy donors and cancer patients. The protocol was immunoSEQ multiplex PCR, while the TCRdb copy is restricted to in-frame clones and leaves out a portion. The data contain about 70,000 clones, nearly 85% of them seen just once; the ten biggest clones take up 25% to 35%. Sequenced input: blood. Receptors were obtained from a man aged 45-60 years in good health.

The DNA of the CDR3 is TGTGCCAGCCTCCGGGACAGACCAACTAACTATGGCTACACCTTC. Its translation: CASLRDRPTNYGYTF. This sequence joins TRBV6-6 and TRBJ1-2; 7 nucleotides agree with TRBD1. The CDR3 spans 15 residues. The V gene's germline CDR1 is MNHNY and CDR2 SVGAGI (reference sequence). Unmatched junction bases numbered 9, after V lost 8 bases and J lost 0 bases.

V usage is TRBV9 and J usage is TRBJ2-6; D is unclear. The CDR3 is made up of 15 amino acids. V dropped 4 bases and J dropped 0 bases, with 8 bases sitting between them. Germline CDR1 SGDLS, CDR2 YYNGEE. The DNA of the CDR3 is TGTGCCAGCAGCCTACAGCTCTCTGGGGCCAACGTCCTGACTTTC. Translation: CASSLQLSGANVLTF.

This sequence joins TRBV28 and TRBJ1-4, with D possibly being TRBD1 (5 bases). V lost 7 bases to trimming and J lost 7 bases, with 10 bases between them. Germline V gene sequence: CDR1 MDHEN, CDR2 SYDVKM. There are 12 residues in the CDR3. In nucleotides, the CDR3 is TGTGCCAGCAAATCCCAGGGTGAAAAACTGTTTTTT. Protein sequence: CASKSQGEKLFF. Full variable domain (outside the CDR3, taken from reference TRBV28 and TRBJ1-4): DVKVTQSSRYLVKRTGEKVFLECVQDMDHENMFWYRQDPGLGLRLIYFSYDVKMKEKGDIPEGYSVSREKKERFSLILESASTNQTSMYLCASKSQGEKLFFGSGTQLSVL.

This chain joins TRBV6-4 and TRBJ2-3; D not resolved. Trimming pared 7 bases from V and 2 bases from J, leaving 16 bases between. The germline V gene encodes CDR1 MRHNA and CDR2 SNTAGT. This CDR3 region has 15 residues. CDR3 sequence (DNA): TGTGCCAGCAAGTCTAGAGACAAAGTCACAGATACGCAGTATTTT. Protein sequence: CASKSRDKVTDTQYF.

This chain connects TRBV28 to TRBJ2-3; D perhaps matches TRBD2 (6 bases). V lost 6 bases and J 11 bases, leaving 15 bases between the germline ends. CDR1 is MDHEN, CDR2 SYDVKM, per germline. The CDR3 is made up of 12 amino acids. The CDR3 loop is CASSTGLPRQYF. CDR3 sequence (DNA): TGTGCCAGCAGCACGGGACTGCCGAGGCAGTATTTT.

This clone was seen a handful of times. The chain recombines TRBV6-5 with TRBJ2-5; 7 nucleotides agree with TRBD1. V trimming: 5 bases; J trimming: 1 base; junction bases outside the gene matches: 7. CDR1 is MNHEY and CDR2 is SVGAGI in the germline V gene. This CDR3 has 15 amino acids. The chain's CDR3 is CASSRQGGVQETQYF. The CDR3 region has the DNA TGTGCCAGCAGTAGACAGGGTGGGGTCCAAGAGACCCAGTACTTC.

Points on this clone: Other DNA sequences in this sample translate to the same CDR3. V usage is TRBV18 and J usage is TRBJ1-5; TRBD1 aligns across 8 bases. This CDR3 is built from 15 residues. CDR1 and CDR2 (germline): KGHSH, LQKENI. V lost 3 bases and J lost 2; bases outside the gene matches: 3. CDR3 protein: CASSPGQGGNQPQHF. CDR3 DNA: TGTGCCAGCTCACCTGGACAGGGCGGCAATCAGCCCCAGCATTTT.

Only a few counts were recorded for this clone. The chain employs TRBV27 and TRBJ2-7; 9 positions match TRBD1. This CDR3 has 13 residues. V trimming: 6 bases; J trimming: 6 bases; junction bases outside the gene matches: 6. Germline assignment: CDR1 MNHEY and CDR2 SMNVEV (reference sequence). The CDR3 region has the DNA TGTGCCAGCAGGCGCCCGACAGGGGGCGAGCAGTACTTC. This encodes CASRRPTGGEQYF.

This chain joins TRBV4-3 and TRBJ1-4; 9 nucleotides align to TRBD1. CDR1 LGHNA and CDR2 YSLEER come from the germline V gene. J lost 7 bases, V lost 2 bases, and 5 bases had no gene match. CDR3 length: 15 amino acids. The CDR3 DNA is TGCGCCAGCAGCCAAAAGGGACAGGGAAGTGAAAAACTGTTTTTT. It is translated as CASSQKGQGSEKLFF.